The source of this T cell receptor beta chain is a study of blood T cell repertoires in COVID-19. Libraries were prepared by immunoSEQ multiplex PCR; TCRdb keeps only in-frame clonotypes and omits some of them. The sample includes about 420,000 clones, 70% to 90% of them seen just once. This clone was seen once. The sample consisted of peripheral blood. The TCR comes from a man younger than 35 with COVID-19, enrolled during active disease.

The CDR3 spells CASSRTSGGPNTGELFF. As DNA, the CDR3 is TGTGCCAGCTCTCGGACTAGCGGGGGTCCGAACACCGGGGAGCTGTTTTTT. The gene calls are TRBV18 and TRBJ2-2; the match to TRBD2 covers 13 bases. The ends lost 6 bases at V and 0 bases at J; junction bases unmatched: 4. Looked up from germline, CDR1 is KGHSH and CDR2 is LQKENI. The CDR3 covers 17 residues.